This TCR beta chain was found in a study of OX40 agonist ivuxolimab in advanced cancers. Study overall: Three patients had partial responses: one hepatocellular carcinoma, two cutaneous melanoma.

The CDR3 covers 15 residues. The germline CDR1 and CDR2 sequences are SEHNR and FQNEAQ (reference sequence). J gave up 5 bases and V 4 bases, and 6 bases lay outside the gene matches. TCRdb keeps only in-frame clones here, not all; method: immunoSEQ multiplex PCR. The sample records some 52,000 clones, around 85% being singletons. The rearrangement joins TRBV7-9 to TRBJ2-5, with TRBD1 matching over 11 bases. The receptor comes from an adult with an advanced solid tumor such as melanoma, head and neck, liver or kidney cancer. The sample here was CD4+ or CD8+ T cells sorted from blood, taken in a trial of the OX40 agonist ivuxolimab. The CDR3 DNA sequence: TGTGCCAGCAGCTCAGGACAGGGGGCACGGGAGACCCAGTACTTC. It codes for CASSSGQGARETQYF.